This T cell receptor beta chain was sequenced during a study of PD-L1 blockade in urothelial cancer. Study summary: Men with urothelial cancer arising in the bladder made up about nine tenths of the roughly 29 patients.

The CDR3 length is 14 residues. Per the germline V gene, CDR1 is LGHNA and CDR2 is YNFKEQ. The junction had 4 bases not matched to a gene; V was cut back by 1 base and J by 4 bases. Patients' urothelial carcinoma was locally advanced or metastatic. Per patient, between 1 and 8 samples were collected at pretreatment and on-treatment time points. Spike-ins of synthetic TCR analog templates went into each PCR. Clones were sequenced by immunoSEQ multiplex PCR, and TCRdb holds only the in-frame ones, with some missing. The profile shows 14,000 to 15,000 clones, around 89% of them singletons. The origin of this receptor is a man between 65 and 79 years old with urothelial cancer. Specimen: PBMCs, collected around atezolizumab (anti-PD-L1) treatment. This chain joins TRBV4-2 and TRBJ2-7; 7 bases agree with TRBD1. CDR3 in amino acids: CASSQGRQGYEQYF. The CDR3 DNA reads TGTGCCAGCAGCCAAGGGAGACAGGGATACGAGCAGTACTTC.